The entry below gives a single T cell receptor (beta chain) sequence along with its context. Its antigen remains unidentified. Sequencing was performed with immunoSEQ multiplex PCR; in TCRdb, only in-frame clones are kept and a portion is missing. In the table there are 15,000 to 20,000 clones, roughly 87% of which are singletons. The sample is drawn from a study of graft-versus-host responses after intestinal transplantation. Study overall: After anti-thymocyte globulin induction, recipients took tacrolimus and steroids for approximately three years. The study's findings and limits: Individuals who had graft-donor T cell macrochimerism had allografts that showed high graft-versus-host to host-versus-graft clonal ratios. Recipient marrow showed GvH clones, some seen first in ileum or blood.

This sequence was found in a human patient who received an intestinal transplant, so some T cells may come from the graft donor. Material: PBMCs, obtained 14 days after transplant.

CDR3 protein: CASSPGLTQYF. The CDR3 DNA sequence: TGTGCCAGTAGCCCCGGACTCACGCAGTATTTT. The gene calls are TRBV19 and TRBJ2-3, with D possibly being TRBD2 (5 bases). The CDR3 sequence is 11 residues long. The V gene's germline CDR1 is LNHDA and CDR2 SQIVND (reference sequence). Trimming took off 6 bases at V and 9 bases at J, with 10 bases between the two ends.